This record concerns one TCR beta chain sequence. CDR1 and CDR2 (germline): SEHNR, FQNEAQ (reference sequence). With V trimmed by 1 base and J by 1 base, 4 bases remained unmatched. The CDR3 length is 16 residues. This record belongs to a study of T cell changes during pregnancy in multiple sclerosis. Measured with immunoSEQ multiplex PCR; TCRdb has only the in-frame clones, and not every one. The table records some 52,000 clones, approximately 92% of them present only once. The sample in question was CD4+ T cells from peripheral blood mononuclear cells, obtained in the third trimester of pregnancy. The source is a female donor with multiple sclerosis, enrolled in a pregnancy study. This rearrangement joins TRBV7-9 to TRBJ1-5; TRBD1 agrees at 7 bases. The CDR3 protein is CASSLDRGGSNQPQHF. DNA of the CDR3: TGTGCCAGCAGCTTAGACAGGGGTGGGAGCAATCAGCCCCAGCATTTT.